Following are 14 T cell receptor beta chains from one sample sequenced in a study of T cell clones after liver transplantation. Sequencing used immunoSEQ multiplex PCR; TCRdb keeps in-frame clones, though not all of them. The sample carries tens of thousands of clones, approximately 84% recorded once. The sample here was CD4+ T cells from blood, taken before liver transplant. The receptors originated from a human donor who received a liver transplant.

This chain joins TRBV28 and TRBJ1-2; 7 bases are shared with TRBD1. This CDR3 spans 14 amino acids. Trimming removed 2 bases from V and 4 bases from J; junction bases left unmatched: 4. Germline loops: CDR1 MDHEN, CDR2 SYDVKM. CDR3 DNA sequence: TGTGCCAGCAGTTTACCCGACAGGGCCTATGGCTACACCTTC. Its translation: CASSLPDRAYGYTF.

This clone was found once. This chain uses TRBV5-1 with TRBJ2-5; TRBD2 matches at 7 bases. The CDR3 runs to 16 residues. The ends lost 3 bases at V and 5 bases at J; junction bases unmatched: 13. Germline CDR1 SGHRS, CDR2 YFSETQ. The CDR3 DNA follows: TGCGCCAGCAGCTACTCCTCTGGCGGGAGTAGCGAGACCCAGTACTTC. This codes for CASSYSSGGSSETQYF. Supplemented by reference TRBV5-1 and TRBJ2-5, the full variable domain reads KAGVTQTPRYLIKTRGQQVTLSCSPISGHRSVSWYQQTPGQGLQFLFEYFSETQRNKGNFPGRFSGRQFSNSRSEMNVSTLELGDSALYLCASSYSSGGSSETQYFGPGTRLLVL.

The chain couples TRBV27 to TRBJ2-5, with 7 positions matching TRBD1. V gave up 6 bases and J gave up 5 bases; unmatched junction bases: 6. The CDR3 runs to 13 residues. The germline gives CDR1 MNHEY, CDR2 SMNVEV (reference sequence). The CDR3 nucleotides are TGTGCCAGCAGCAGACAGGGTTTGGAGACCCAGTACTTC. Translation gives CASSRQGLETQYF.

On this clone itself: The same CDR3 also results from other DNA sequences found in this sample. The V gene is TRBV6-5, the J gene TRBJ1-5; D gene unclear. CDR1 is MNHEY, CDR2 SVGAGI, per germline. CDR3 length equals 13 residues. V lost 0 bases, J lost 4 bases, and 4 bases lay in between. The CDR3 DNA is TGTGCCAGCAGTTACTCGAGGAATCAGCCCCAGCATTTT. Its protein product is CASSYSRNQPQHF.

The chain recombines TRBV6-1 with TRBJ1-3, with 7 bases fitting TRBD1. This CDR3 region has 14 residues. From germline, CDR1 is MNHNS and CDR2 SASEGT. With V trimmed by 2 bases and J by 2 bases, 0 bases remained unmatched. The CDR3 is CASSEQGAGNTIYF. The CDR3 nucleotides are TGTGCCAGCAGTGAACAGGGGGCTGGAAACACCATATATTTT.

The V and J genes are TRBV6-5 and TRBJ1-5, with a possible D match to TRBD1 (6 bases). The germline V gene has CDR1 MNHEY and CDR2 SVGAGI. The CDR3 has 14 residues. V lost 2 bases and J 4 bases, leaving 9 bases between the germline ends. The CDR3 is CASSYGQGNQPQHF. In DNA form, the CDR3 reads TGTGCCAGCAGTTACGGCCAGGGGAATCAGCCCCAGCATTTT.

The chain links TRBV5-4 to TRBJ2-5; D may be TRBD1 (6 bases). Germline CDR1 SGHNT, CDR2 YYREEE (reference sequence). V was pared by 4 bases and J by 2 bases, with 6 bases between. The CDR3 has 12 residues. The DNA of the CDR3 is TGTGCCAGCAGCACAGGGCAAGAGACCCAGTACTTC. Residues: CASSTGQETQYF.

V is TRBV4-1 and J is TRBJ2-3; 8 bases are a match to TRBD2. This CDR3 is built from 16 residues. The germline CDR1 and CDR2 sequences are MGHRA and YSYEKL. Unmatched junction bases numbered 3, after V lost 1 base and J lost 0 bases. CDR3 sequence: CASSQVQRGSTDTQYF. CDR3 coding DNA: TGCGCCAGCAGCCAAGTTCAGCGGGGGAGCACAGATACGCAGTATTTT.

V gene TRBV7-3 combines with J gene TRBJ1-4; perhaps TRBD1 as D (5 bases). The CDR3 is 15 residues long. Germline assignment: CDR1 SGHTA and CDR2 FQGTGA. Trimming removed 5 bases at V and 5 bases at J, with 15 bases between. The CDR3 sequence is CASSPRGGVNEKLFF. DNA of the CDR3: TGTGCCAGCAGCCCCCGGGGCGGCGTCAATGAAAAACTGTTTTTT.

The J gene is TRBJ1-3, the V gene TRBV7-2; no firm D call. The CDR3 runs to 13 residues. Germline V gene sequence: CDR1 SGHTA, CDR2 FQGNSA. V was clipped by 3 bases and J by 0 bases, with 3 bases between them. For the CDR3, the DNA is TGTGCCAGCAGCTTGAACTCTGGAAACACCATATATTTT. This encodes CASSLNSGNTIYF.

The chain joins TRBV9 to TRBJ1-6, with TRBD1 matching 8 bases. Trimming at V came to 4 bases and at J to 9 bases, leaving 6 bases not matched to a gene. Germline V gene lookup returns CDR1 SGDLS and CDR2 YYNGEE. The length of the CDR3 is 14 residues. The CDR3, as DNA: TGTGCCAGCAGCCCCCGCGACAGGGGTTCACCCCTCCACTTT. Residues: CASSPRDRGSPLHF.

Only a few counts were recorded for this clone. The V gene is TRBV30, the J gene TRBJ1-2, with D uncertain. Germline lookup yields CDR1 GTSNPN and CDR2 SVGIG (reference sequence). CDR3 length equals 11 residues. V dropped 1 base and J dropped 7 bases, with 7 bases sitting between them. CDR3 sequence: CAWSAGVGYTF. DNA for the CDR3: TGTGCCTGGAGTGCTGGGGTTGGCTACACCTTC.

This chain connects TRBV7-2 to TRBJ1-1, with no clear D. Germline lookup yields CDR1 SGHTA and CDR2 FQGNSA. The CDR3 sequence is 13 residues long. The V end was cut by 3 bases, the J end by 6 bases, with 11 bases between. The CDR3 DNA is TGTGCCAGCAGCTTCTCCGGAGGCTCTGAAGCTTTCTTT. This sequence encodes CASSFSGGSEAFF.

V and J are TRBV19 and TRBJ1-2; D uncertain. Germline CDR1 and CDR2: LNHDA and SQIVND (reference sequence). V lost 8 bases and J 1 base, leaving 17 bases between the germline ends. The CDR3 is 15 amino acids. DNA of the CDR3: TGTGCCAGTGCTCGGACGCAAGGAGGTAACTATGGCTACACCTTC. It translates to CASARTQGGNYGYTF.